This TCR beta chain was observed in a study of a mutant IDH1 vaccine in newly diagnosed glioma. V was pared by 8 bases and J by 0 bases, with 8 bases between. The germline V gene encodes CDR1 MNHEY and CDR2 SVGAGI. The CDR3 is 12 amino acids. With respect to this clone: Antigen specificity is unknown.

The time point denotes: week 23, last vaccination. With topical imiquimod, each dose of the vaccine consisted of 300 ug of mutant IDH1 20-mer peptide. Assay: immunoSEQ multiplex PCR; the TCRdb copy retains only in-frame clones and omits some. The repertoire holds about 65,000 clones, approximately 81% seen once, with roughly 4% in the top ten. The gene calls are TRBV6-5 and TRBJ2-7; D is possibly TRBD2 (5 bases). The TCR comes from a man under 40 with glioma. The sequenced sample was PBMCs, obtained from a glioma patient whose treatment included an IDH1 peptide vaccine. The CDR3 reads CASRSVSYEQYF. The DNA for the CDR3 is TGTGCCAGCCGTAGCGTCTCCTACGAGCAGTACTTC.